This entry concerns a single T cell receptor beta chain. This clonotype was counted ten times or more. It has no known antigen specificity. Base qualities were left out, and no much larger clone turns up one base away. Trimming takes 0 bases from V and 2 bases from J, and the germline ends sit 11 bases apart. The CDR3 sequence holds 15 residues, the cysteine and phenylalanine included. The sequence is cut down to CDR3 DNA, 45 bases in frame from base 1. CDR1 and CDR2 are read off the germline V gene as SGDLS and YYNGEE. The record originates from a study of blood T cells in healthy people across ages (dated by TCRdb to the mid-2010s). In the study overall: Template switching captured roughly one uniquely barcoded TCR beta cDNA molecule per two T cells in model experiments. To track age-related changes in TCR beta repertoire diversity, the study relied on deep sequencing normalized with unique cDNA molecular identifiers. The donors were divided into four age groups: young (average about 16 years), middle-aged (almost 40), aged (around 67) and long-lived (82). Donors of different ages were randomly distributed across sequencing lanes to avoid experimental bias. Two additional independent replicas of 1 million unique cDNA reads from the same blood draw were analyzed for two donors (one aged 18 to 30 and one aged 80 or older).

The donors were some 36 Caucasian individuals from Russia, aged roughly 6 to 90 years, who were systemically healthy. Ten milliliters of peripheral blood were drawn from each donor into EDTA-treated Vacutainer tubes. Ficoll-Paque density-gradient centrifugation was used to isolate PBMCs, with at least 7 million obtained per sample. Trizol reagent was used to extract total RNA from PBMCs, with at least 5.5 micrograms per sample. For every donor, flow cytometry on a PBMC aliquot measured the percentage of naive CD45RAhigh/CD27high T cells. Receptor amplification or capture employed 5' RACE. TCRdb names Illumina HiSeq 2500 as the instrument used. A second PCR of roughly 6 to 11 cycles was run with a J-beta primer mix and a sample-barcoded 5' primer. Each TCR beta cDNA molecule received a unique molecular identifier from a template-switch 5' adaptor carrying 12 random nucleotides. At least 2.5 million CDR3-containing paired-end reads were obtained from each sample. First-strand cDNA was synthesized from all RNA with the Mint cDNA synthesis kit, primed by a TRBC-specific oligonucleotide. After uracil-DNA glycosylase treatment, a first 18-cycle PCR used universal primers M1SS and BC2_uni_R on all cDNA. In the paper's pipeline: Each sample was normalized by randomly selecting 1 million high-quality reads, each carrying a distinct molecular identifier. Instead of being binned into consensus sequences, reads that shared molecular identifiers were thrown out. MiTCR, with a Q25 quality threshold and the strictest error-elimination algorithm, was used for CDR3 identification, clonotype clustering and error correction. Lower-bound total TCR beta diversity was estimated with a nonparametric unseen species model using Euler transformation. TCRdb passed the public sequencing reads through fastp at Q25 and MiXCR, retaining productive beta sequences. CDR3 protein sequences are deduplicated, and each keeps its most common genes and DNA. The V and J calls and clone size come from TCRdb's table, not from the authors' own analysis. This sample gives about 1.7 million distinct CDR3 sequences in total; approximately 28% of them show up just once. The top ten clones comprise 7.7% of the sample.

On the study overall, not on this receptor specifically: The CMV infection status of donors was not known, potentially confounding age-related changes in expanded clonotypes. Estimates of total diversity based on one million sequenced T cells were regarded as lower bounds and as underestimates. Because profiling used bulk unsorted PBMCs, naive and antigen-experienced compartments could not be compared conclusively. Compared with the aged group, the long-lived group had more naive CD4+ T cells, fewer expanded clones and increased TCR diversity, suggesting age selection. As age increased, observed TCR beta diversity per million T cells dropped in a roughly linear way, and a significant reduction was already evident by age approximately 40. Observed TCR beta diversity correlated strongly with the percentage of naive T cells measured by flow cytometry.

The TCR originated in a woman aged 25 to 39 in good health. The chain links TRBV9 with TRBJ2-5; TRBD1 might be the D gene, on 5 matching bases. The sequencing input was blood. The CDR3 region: CASSVVGAVQETQYF. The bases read TGTGCCAGCAGCGTAGTTGGGGCAGTTCAAGAGACCCAGTACTTC.